The clone carrying this TCR beta chain showed up just a few times. What it binds is not known. CDR1 and CDR2 from the germline V gene are SGHTA and FQGNSA. With 5 bases clipped from V and 3 bases from J, the junction kept 11 bases outside the gene matches. The CDR3 has 17 amino acids. The study made its TCR cDNA through 5'RACE template switching. That step introduced a universal primer site along with UMIs. TCRdb passed the 5' RACE reads through MiXCR, listing each CDR3 protein once. The table records more than 300,000 distinct CDR3 sequences, around 7% of them present only once. The data stem from a study of T cells after yellow fever vaccination. Study-wide results and caveats: Contamination of FACS-sorted repertoires by abundant clonotypes from the bulk population could occur.

This sequence was found in a young man who received the YFV17D yellow fever vaccine. The sample here was PBMCs, taken 35 to 50 days after the first yellow fever vaccination. The rearrangement joins TRBV7-2 to TRBJ1-4; 8 bases fit TRBD1. CDR3 coding DNA: TGTGCCAGCAGCCCTGGCCGACAGGGGCGAGCTAATGAAAAACTGTTTTTT. Residues: CASSPGRQGRANEKLFF.